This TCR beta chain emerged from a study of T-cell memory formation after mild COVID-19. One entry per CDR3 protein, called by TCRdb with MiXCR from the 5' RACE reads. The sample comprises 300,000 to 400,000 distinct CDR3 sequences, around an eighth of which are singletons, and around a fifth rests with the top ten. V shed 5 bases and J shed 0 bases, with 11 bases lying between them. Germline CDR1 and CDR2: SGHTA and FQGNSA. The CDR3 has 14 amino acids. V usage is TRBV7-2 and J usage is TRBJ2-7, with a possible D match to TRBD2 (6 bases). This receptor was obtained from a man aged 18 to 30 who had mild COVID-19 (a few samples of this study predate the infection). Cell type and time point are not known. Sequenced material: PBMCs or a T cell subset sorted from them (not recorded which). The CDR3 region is CASSPREISYEQYF. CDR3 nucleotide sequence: TGTGCCAGCAGCCCACGGGAGATCTCCTACGAGCAGTACTTC.